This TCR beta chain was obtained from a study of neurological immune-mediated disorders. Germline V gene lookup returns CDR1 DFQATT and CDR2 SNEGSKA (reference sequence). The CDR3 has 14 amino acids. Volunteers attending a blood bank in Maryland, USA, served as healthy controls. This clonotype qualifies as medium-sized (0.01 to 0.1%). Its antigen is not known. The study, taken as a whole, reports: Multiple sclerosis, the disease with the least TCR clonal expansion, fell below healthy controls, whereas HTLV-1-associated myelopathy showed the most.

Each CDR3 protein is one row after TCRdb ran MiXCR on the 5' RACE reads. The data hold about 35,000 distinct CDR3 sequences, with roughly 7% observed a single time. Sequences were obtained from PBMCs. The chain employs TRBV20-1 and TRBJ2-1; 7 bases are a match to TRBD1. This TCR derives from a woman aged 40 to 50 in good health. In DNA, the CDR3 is TGCAGAGTAAACAGGGGCTGGGCCTACAATGAGCAGTTCTTC. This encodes CRVNRGWAYNEQFF.